This is a list of T cell receptor beta chains from one sample in a study of shared clonotypes between healthy human individuals. Repertoires were generated with immunoSEQ multiplex PCR, while TCRdb's copy carries only in-frame clones and drops some. The repertoire consists of about 110,000 clones, with less than 75% occurring once and the leading ten covering roughly a quarter. What was sequenced was memory CD8+ T cells sorted from blood. The receptors were sampled from a woman aged 25 to 39 in good health. Both conserved end residues are part of each CDR3. D genes are given only for firm matches. Size tells how often a clone was seen (once, few, many) or the class of an expanded clone, and some rows leave it out.

cdr3_nt	cdr3_aa	d_call	clone_size	v_call	j_call
TGTGCCAGCAGCGCGGACAGGGCAGACGGCTACACCTTC	CASSADRADGYTF	TRBD1	once	TRBV11-2	TRBJ1-2
TGTGCCAGCAGTGTCAGCCCGGAAGGCAATGAGCAGTTCTTC	CASSVSPEGNEQFF	NA	many	TRBV6-4	TRBJ2-1
TGTGCCACCAGCAGGGGACTAGCGGGGGGTTGGGACGAGCAGTACTTC	CATSRGLAGGWDEQYF	TRBD2	NA	TRBV15	TRBJ2-7
TGCGCCAGACTTTTCTCTAGCACAGATACGCAGTATTTT	CARLFSSTDTQYF	NA	NA	TRBV10-1	TRBJ2-3
TGTGCCAGCATGGGACAGTTAACCTACGAGCAGTACTTC	CASMGQLTYEQYF	TRBD1	once	TRBV2	TRBJ2-7
TGTGCCAGCAGCTTAGGACAGGGAGACACTGAAGCTTTCTTT	CASSLGQGDTEAFF	TRBD1	NA	TRBV7-9	TRBJ1-1
TGCGCCAGCAGCCGACTAGCGGGAGAGGGAGATACGCAGTATTTT	CASSRLAGEGDTQYF	TRBD2	NA	TRBV4-1	TRBJ2-3
TGTGCCAGCAGTTCGTGGAACACTGAAGCTTTCTTT	CASSSWNTEAFF	NA	few	TRBV6-5	TRBJ1-1
TGTGCCAGCAGCTTAGCACAGGATGGATATGGCTACACCTTC	CASSLAQDGYGYTF	NA	NA	TRBV7-6	TRBJ1-2
TGTGCCAGCAGGCCGGGACTCTCCGCACCCTACGAGCAGTACTTC	CASRPGLSAPYEQYF	NA	NA	TRBV28	TRBJ2-7
TGTGCCAGCAGCCCCCGACAGACAGGGAAGGGCTACGAGCAGTACTTC	CASSPRQTGKGYEQYF	TRBD1	once	TRBV7-9	TRBJ2-7
TGTGCCACTGACGGGGGACTACCCTACAATGAGCAGTTCTTC	CATDGGLPYNEQFF	TRBD2	NA	TRBV6-1	TRBJ2-1
TGTGCCATCACTGTGACAGGGGGCAATGAGCAGTTCTTC	CAITVTGGNEQFF	TRBD1	NA	TRBV10-3	TRBJ2-1
TGCGCCAGCAGCCAGTCTAGCGGGAAGTACAGCGAGCAGTACTTC	CASSQSSGKYSEQYF	TRBD2	NA	TRBV4-1	TRBJ2-7
TGTGCCAGCAGCCCCCCCGACCAAGAGACCCAGTACTTC	CASSPPDQETQYF	NA	NA	TRBV9	TRBJ2-5
TGTGCCAGCAGCCTACACCCCAACACTGAAGCTTTCTTT	CASSLHPNTEAFF	NA	NA	TRBV7-9	TRBJ1-1
TGTGCCAGCAGCCCCCGTTGGGACAGCAACCTCTTTAACTATGGCTACACCTTC	CASSPRWDSNLFNYGYTF	TRBD1	NA	TRBV9	TRBJ1-2
TGTGCCAGCAGCAAAATCACGTCTAGCGGTAGCCATGAGCAGTTCTTC	CASSKITSSGSHEQFF	NA	NA	TRBV21-1	TRBJ2-1
TGTGCCAGCAGCTACGACAGGGGGTCCTACGAGCAGTACTTC	CASSYDRGSYEQYF	TRBD1	NA	TRBV7-2	TRBJ2-7
TGTGCCACCAGCAGATCCAAGGACGGGTTCGGGGAGCTGTTTTTT	CATSRSKDGFGELFF	NA	few	TRBV15	TRBJ2-2
TGTGCCAGCAGCCTGGGACAGCAAGAGACCCAGTACTTC	CASSLGQQETQYF	TRBD1	NA	TRBV7-6	TRBJ2-5
TGTGCCAGCAGTCCCTCCGGGACAGGGGGCAACGAGCAGTACTTC	CASSPSGTGGNEQYF	TRBD1	few	TRBV2	TRBJ2-7
TGTGCCAGCAGTGCTTCACAGGGGGGTAATGAAAAACTGTTTTTT	CASSASQGGNEKLFF	TRBD1	few	TRBV6-4	TRBJ1-4
TGTGCCAGCAGTACAGGGGCCAGAGCAGATACGCAGTATTTT	CASSTGARADTQYF	TRBD1	NA	TRBV6-6	TRBJ2-3
TGTGCCAGCAGCCAGCCGGGACAGAGAAACACTGAAGCTTTCTTT	CASSQPGQRNTEAFF	TRBD1	once	TRBV4-2	TRBJ1-1
TGTGCCAGCAGCTTAGAGGGGGCAGGGGAATATGGCTACACCTTC	CASSLEGAGEYGYTF	TRBD1	NA	TRBV13	TRBJ1-2
TGTGCCAGCAGCCACGGGACGGTAGATACGCAGTATTTT	CASSHGTVDTQYF	NA	NA	TRBV7-8	TRBJ2-3
TGTGCCAGCAGCTTAACGGGGACAGGGAACACCGGGGAGCTGTTTTTT	CASSLTGTGNTGELFF	TRBD1	NA	TRBV7-3	TRBJ2-2
TGTGCCAGCAGCTCTCGTGCGGGAGGCCCAGAGACCCAGTACTTC	CASSSRAGGPETQYF	TRBD2	NA	TRBV11-3	TRBJ2-5
TGTGCCTGGAGTTGGAGTTTCGGAATTTCTGGAAACACCATATATTTT	CAWSWSFGISGNTIYF	NA	NA	TRBV30	TRBJ1-3
TGCAGCGTTACGATCGGACAGGGTTCCTACGAGCAGTACTTC	CSVTIGQGSYEQYF	TRBD1	NA	TRBV29-1	TRBJ2-7
TGTGCCAGCAGCTCTGGTCTGCGACGGAACATTCAGTACTTC	CASSSGLRRNIQYF	NA	NA	TRBV13	TRBJ2-4
TGTGCCAGCAGTTCCAGATCGACCCTAAACACTGAAGCTTTCTTT	CASSSRSTLNTEAFF	NA	NA	TRBV7-9	TRBJ1-1